The 7 T cell receptor beta chains below all came from one sample that was sequenced in a study of blood T cell repertoires in COVID-19. Produced via immunoSEQ multiplex PCR; TCRdb's table is partial and in-frame only. The data show 45,000 to 60,000 clones, around 90% seen once. Sequenced: peripheral blood. Receptors originate from a man between 65 and 80 years old with active COVID-19.

This CDR3 is CASSYRTPGDGYTF. In nucleotides, the CDR3 is TGTGCCAGCAGTTACAGGACACCCGGCGATGGCTACACCTTC. The chain has TRBV6-6 and TRBJ1-2, with D perhaps TRBD1 (5 bases). The CDR3 is made up of 14 amino acids. Trimming pared 2 bases from V and 6 bases from J, leaving 13 bases between. CDR1 MNHNY and CDR2 SVGAGI come from the germline V gene (reference sequence).

The chain couples TRBV5-4 to TRBJ1-4; 8 bases are a match to TRBD1. The CDR3 is 14 amino acids. CDR1 is SGHNT, CDR2 YYREEE, per germline (reference sequence). V shed 5 bases and J 5 bases; nucleotides not matched to a gene: 5. The CDR3 sequence: CASSSRTGNEKLFF. In DNA form, the CDR3 reads TGTGCCAGCAGTTCCAGGACAGGGAATGAAAAACTGTTTTTT.

The chain couples TRBV7-8 to TRBJ2-4; D may be TRBD2 (6 bases). Germline loops: CDR1 SGHVS, CDR2 FQNEAQ. The ends were cut back, 5 bases at V and 1 base at J, with 15 bases in the middle. There are 16 residues in the CDR3. The CDR3 loop reads CASSARLVAAKNIQYF. The CDR3 nucleotides read TGTGCCAGCAGCGCCCGACTAGTAGCGGCCAAAAACATTCAGTACTTC.

The count of this clone is one. V usage is TRBV19 and J usage is TRBJ1-1, with TRBD1 matching 8 bases. CDR1 is LNHDA, CDR2 SQIVND, per germline (reference sequence). The J segment lost 6 bases and the V segment lost 4 bases, leaving 10 bases of the junction unmatched. This CDR3 has 15 amino acids. CDR3 protein: CASSTDRGGMAEAFF. CDR3 DNA sequence: TGTGCCAGTAGTACCGACAGGGGAGGAATGGCTGAAGCTTTCTTT.

This chain uses TRBV25-1 with TRBJ1-3; 7 bases align to TRBD1. The CDR3 consists of 15 residues. Trimming removed 6 bases from V and 0 bases from J; junction bases left unmatched: 5. Germline-derived CDR1 and CDR2 are MGHDK and SYGVNS. The CDR3 spells CASSSGGLSGNTIYF. CDR3 nucleotide sequence: TGTGCCAGCAGCTCAGGGGGACTCTCTGGAAACACCATATATTTT.

This clone has a handful of counts. The chain is built from TRBV7-9 and TRBJ2-7; 7 bases align to TRBD1. The germline CDR1 and CDR2 sequences are SEHNR and FQNEAQ (reference sequence). CDR3 length: 14 amino acids. J gave up 7 bases and V 8 bases, and 14 bases lay outside the gene matches. CDR3: CASRPGQTDREQYF. The CDR3 nucleotides read TGTGCCAGCCGACCGGGACAGACGGACAGGGAGCAGTACTTC.

This rearrangement joins TRBV6-5 to TRBJ1-2; D is undetermined. The CDR3 has 13 amino acids. Germline CDR1 reads MNHEY; CDR2 reads SVGAGI. Trimming left V 7 bases short and J 4 bases short, with 13 bases between. CDR3 nucleotide sequence: TGTGCCAGCACCTCACAGCTAATCTATGGCTACACCTTC. This translates into CASTSQLIYGYTF.